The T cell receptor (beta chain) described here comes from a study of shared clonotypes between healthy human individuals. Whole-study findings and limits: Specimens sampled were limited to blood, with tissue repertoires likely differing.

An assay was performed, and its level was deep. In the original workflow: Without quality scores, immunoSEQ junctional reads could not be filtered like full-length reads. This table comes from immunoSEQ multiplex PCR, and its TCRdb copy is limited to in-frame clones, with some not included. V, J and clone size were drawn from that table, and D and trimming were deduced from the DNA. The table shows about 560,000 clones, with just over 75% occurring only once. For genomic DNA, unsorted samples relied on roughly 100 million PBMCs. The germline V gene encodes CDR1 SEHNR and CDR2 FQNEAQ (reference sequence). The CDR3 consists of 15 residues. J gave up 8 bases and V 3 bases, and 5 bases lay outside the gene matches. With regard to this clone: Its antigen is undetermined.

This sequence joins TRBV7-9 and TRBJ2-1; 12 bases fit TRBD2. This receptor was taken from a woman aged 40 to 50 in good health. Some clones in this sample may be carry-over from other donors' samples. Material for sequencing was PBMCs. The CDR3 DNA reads TGTGCCAGCAGCTTCGGACTAGCGGGATCCCATGAGCAGTTCTTC. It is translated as CASSFGLAGSHEQFF.